This T cell receptor (beta chain) emerged from a study of molecular identifiers for immune sequencing clone quantification. Study as a whole: Five portions were made in replicates from RNA of roughly 21,000 or 96,000 naive CD8 cells, and four underwent sequencing. General observations from the study: Amid some 1 million naive cells, spiked Jurkat TCR RNA from one cell was reportedly still detectable. Clone sizes that are highly expanded could be underestimated when identical TCR molecules share a barcode.

Naive CD8 T cells, phenotype CD8+CD4-CCR7+CD45RA+, were sorted. This clonotype was counted ten times or more. The target antigen is unknown. This CDR3 region has 17 residues. V gave up 6 bases and J gave up 5 bases; unmatched junction bases: 14. Germline loops: CDR1 MDHEN, CDR2 SYDVKM. TCRdb redid the calling of the PCR reads with MiXCR, one entry per CDR3 protein. Of 300,000 to 400,000 distinct CDR3 sequences listed, under 25% were seen once; the top ten hold about 0.71%. This sequence originates from a human donor in good health. Some libraries in this study had Jurkat cell RNA spiked in. Input material: naive CD8+ T cells from blood, with Jurkat cell RNA spiked in. Subset reported: FACS-sorted CD8+CD4-CCR7+CD45RA+ naive T cells. The chain is built from TRBV28 and TRBJ2-5, with 11 positions matching TRBD2. This chain's CDR3 is CASRPSSLAGGLETQYF. As DNA, the CDR3 is TGTGCCAGCAGGCCCTCCAGCCTAGCGGGAGGCTTGGAGACCCAGTACTTC.